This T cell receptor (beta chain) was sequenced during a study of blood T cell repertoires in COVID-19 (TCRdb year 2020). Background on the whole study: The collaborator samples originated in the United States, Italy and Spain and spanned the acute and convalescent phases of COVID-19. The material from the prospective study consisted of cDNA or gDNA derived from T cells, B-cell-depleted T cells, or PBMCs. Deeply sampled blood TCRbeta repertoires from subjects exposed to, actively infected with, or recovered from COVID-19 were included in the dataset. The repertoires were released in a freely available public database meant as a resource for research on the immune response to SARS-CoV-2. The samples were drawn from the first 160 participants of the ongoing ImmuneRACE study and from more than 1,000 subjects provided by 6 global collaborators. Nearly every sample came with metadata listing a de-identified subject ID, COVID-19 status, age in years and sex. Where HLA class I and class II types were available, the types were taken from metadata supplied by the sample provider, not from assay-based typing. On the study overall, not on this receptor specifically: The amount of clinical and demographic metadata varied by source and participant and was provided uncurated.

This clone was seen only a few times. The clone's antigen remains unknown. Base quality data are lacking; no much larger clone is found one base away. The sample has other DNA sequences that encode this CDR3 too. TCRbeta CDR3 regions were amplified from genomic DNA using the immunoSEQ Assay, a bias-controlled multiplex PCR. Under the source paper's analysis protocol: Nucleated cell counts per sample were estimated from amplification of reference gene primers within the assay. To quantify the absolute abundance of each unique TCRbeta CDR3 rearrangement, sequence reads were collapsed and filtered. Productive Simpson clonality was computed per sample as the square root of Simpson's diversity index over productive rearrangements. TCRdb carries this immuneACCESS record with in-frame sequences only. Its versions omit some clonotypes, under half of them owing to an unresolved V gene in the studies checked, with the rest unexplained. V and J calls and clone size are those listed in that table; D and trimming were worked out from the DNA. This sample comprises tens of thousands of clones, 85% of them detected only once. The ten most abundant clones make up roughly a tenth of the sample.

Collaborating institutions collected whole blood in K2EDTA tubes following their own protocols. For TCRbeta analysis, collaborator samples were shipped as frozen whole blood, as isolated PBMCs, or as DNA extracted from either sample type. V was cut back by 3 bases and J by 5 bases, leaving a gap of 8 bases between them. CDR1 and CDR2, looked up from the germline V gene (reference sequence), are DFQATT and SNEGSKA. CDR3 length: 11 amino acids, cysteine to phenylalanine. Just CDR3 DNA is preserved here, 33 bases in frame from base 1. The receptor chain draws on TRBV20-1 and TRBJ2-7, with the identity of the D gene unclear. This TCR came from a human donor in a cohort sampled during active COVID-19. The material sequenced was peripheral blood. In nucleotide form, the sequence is TGCAGTGCTAGCTCAGGTCACGAGCAGTACTTC. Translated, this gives CSASSGHEQYF.